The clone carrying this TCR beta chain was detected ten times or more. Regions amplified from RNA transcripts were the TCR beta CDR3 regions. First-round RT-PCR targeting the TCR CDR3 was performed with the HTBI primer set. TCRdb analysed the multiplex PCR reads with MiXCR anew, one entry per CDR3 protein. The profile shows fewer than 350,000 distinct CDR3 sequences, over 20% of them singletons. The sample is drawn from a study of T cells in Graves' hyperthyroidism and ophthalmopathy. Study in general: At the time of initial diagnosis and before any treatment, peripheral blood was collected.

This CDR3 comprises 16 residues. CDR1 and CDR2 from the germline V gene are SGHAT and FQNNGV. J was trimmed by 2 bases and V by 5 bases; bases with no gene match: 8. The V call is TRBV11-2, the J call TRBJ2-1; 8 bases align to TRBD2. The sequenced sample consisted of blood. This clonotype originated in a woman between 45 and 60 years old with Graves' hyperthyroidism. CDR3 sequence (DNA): TGTGCCAGCAGCCCAAGAGCGGGGGCAACCTACAATGAGCAGTTCTTC. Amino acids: CASSPRAGATYNEQFF.